The rows below give T cell receptor beta chains drawn from one sample of a study of long-term antiretroviral therapy in people with HIV. Clones were read by immunoSEQ multiplex PCR, and TCRdb kept only the in-frame ones, dropping some. The sample gives under 25,000 clones, roughly 78% of which show up once; approximately 12% is in the top ten. Sample: unsorted PBMCs, taken 0.2 years after starting antiretroviral therapy. Source of these receptors: a woman between 40 and 50 years old with HIV. Both conserved end residues are part of each CDR3. Fields, in order: V gene, D gene, clone size, J gene, CDR3 length, CDR3 DNA, CDR3 protein. D genes are given only for firm matches. The listing skips clone size in some rows; elsewhere it reads once, few, many or a size class.

>TRBV7-9|-|-|TRBJ1-3|18
TGTGCCAGCAGCTTAGCTCTTCCGGCTTTAGGCGGTGGAAACACCATATATTTT
CASSLALPALGGGNTIYF
>TRBV7-9|-|-|TRBJ2-3|15
TGTGCCAGCGAGCTTAGCGGTTTGTCGGGAGATACGCAGTATTTT
CASELSGLSGDTQYF
>TRBV30|TRBD2|few|TRBJ2-1|16
TGTGCCTGGAGTGTACCCCGACTAGCGGGGGACAATGAGCAGTTCTTC
CAWSVPRLAGDNEQFF
>TRBV6-6|-|-|TRBJ2-2|15
TGTGCCAGCACCGAAACTAGCTACCGAACCGGGGAGCTGTTTTTT
CASTETSYRTGELFF
>TRBV27|TRBD1|few|TRBJ1-2|15
TGTGCCAGCAGTTTATCGGGACAGGGTATAGTTGGCTACACCTTC
CASSLSGQGIVGYTF
>TRBV5-5|TRBD1|-|TRBJ2-7|15
TGTGCCAGCAGCTTACCGACAGGGGGAACCTACGAGCAGTACTTC
CASSLPTGGTYEQYF
>TRBV9|-|once|TRBJ1-4|14
TGTGCCAGCAGCGTTGGACAGATTAATGAAAAACTGTTTTTT
CASSVGQINEKLFF
>TRBV23-1|TRBD1|once|TRBJ1-4|15
TGCGCCAGCAGTCAATCTCAGAGACAGGGAGAAAAACTGTTTTTT
CASSQSQRQGEKLFF
>TRBV27|-|-|TRBJ2-7|16
-
CASSFGPGEGSYEQYF
>TRBV7-9|TRBD2|once|TRBJ2-7|15
TGTGCCAGCAGCCCCCGACTAGCGGGATCGTACGAGCAGTACTTC
CASSPRLAGSYEQYF
>TRBV5-6|-|once|TRBJ2-1|17
TGTGCCAGCAGCTTGGGGGGATTAATGGGGGACATCAATGAGCAGTTCTTC
CASSLGGLMGDINEQFF
>TRBV7-9|-|-|TRBJ1-1|17
TGTGCCAGCAGCCTTTTTCCCATGGAGACCTGGAACACTGAAGCTTTCTTT
CASSLFPMETWNTEAFF
>TRBV30|-|-|TRBJ1-1|12
TGTGCCTGGAGTGTATCCGGGACTGAAGCTTTCTTT
CAWSVSGTEAFF
>TRBV16|-|-|TRBJ1-5|13
TGTGCCAGCATGAAGGGGGATCAGCAGCCCCAGCATTTT
CASMKGDQQPQHF
>TRBV5-1|-|-|TRBJ2-4|15
TGCGCCAGCAGCTCGCCGGACCTAGCCAAAAACATTCAGTACTTC
CASSSPDLAKNIQYF
>TRBV18|-|-|TRBJ2-1|19
TGTGCCAGCTCAGGGATCACGGTAAACCTGGTGAGGGCCGGGAATGAGCAGTTCTTC
CASSGITVNLVRAGNEQFF
>TRBV30|-|-|TRBJ1-2|13
TGTGCCTGGAGTTCATACCGCGAAACTGGCTACACCTTC
CAWSSYRETGYTF
>TRBV6-5|-|-|TRBJ2-7|14
TGTGCCAGCAGTTACAATCTCAGGGCCTACGAGCAGTACTTC
CASSYNLRAYEQYF
>TRBV30|-|few|TRBJ1-6|15
TGTGCCTGGAGCCTACCAGTAAATTATAATTCACCCCTCCACTTT
CAWSLPVNYNSPLHF
>TRBV15|TRBD1|-|TRBJ1-6|14
TGTGCCACCAGCCAGGGGGGCGCGGGATCACCCCTCCACTTT
CATSQGGAGSPLHF
>TRBV27|TRBD2|-|TRBJ2-7|13
TGTGCCAGCAGTTTAAGCGGGAGCTACGAGCAGTACTTC
CASSLSGSYEQYF
>TRBV9|TRBD1|-|TRBJ2-2|18
TGTGCCAGCAGCGTAGGGTGGACAGGTTTTAATGTAGCCGGGGAGCTGTTTTTT
CASSVGWTGFNVAGELFF
>TRBV25-1|-|-|TRBJ1-5|15
TGTGCCAGCAGCGCCGACAGCCATAGCAATCAGCCCCAGCATTTT
CASSADSHSNQPQHF
>TRBV11-3|TRBD2|-|TRBJ2-3|14
TGTGCCAGCAGCTTTAGCGGGAGCACAGATACGCAGTATTTT
CASSFSGSTDTQYF
>TRBV5-1|-|-|TRBJ2-1|12
TGCGCCAGCAGCTTTTTGGGCGATGAGCAGTTCTTC
CASSFLGDEQFF
>TRBV11-2|-|-|TRBJ2-3|16
TGTGCCAGCAGCTTAGATCGGCGGGATCCCACAGATACGCAGTATTTT
CASSLDRRDPTDTQYF
>TRBV29-1|TRBD1|-|TRBJ2-2|12
TGCAGCGCCACAGGGGAGACCGGGGAGCTGTTTTTT
CSATGETGELFF
>TRBV9|-|-|TRBJ1-2|16
TGTGCCAGCAGCGTAGCTACCGGGGGAGCTAACTATGGCTACACCTTC
CASSVATGGANYGYTF
>TRBV5-1|TRBD2|-|TRBJ2-1|19
TGCGCCAGCAGCTCGCCGGGACTAGGGGATATAAGCTCCTACAATGAGCAGTTCTTC
CASSSPGLGDISSYNEQFF
>TRBV6-1|-|-|TRBJ2-7|16
TGTGCCAGCAGTGAAGCGAGGAGACAGGCGGGCTACGAGCAGTACTTC
CASSEARRQAGYEQYF
>TRBV6-5|-|-|TRBJ1-1|14
TGTGCCAGCAGTTCTTGGATTACGGACACTGAAGCTTTCTTT
CASSSWITDTEAFF
>TRBV5-5|-|-|TRBJ1-2|14
TGTGCCAGCAGCTTGGCCCCAGATAACTATGGCTACACCTTC
CASSLAPDNYGYTF
>TRBV14|-|-|TRBJ1-4|12
TGTGCCAGCAGCCAGGCCGGGTGGAAACTGTTTTTT
CASSQAGWKLFF
>TRBV6-5|-|-|TRBJ1-5|14
TGTGCCAGCAAGGGGGGCCCGAGCAATCAGCCCCAGCATTTT
CASKGGPSNQPQHF
>TRBV29-1|-|-|TRBJ2-5|13
TGCAGCGTTGAAACTTACAGGGCAGAGACCCAGTACTTC
CSVETYRAETQYF
>TRBV5-6|-|-|TRBJ1-1|15
TGTGCCAGCAGCTTTTTAGGCTTGGGTAGCACTGAAGCTTTCTTT
CASSFLGLGSTEAFF
>TRBV10-2|-|-|TRBJ2-1|17
TGCGCCAACAGAGGGCAGCGGGGCGGTCAGGGGTACAATGAGCAGTTCTTC
CANRGQRGGQGYNEQFF
>TRBV30|-|-|TRBJ1-1|12
TGTGCCTGGAGTGACGATCATCTCGAAGCTTTCTTT
CAWSDDHLEAFF
>TRBV4-3|TRBD1|-|TRBJ2-1|16
TGCGCCAGCAGCCATGGCCCAGGGGGTCCCTACAATGAGCAGTTCTTC
CASSHGPGGPYNEQFF
>TRBV4-1|TRBD1|-|TRBJ1-4|15
TGCGCCAGCAGCTTTCGACAGGGGGGAGGTGAAAAACTGTTTTTT
CASSFRQGGGEKLFF
>TRBV5-1|TRBD2|-|TRBJ2-7|16
TGCGCCAGCAGCTCGACTAGCGGGAGGGCCGCGGGCGAGCAGTACTTC
CASSSTSGRAAGEQYF
>TRBV29-1|-|once|TRBJ2-7|11
TGCAGCGTTGACAGTTCCTACGAGCAGTACTTC
CSVDSSYEQYF
>TRBV5-5|TRBD1|-|TRBJ2-5|15
TGTGCCAGCAGCCCCTGGGGACAGAGACAAGAGACCCAGTACTTC
CASSPWGQRQETQYF
>TRBV4-3|-|-|TRBJ1-3|17
TGCGCCAGCAGCCAAGAGACGGGGGGGCACTCTGGAAACACCATATATTTT
CASSQETGGHSGNTIYF
>TRBV6-1|-|-|TRBJ1-5|11
TGTGCCAGCAGGAGCAATCAGCCCCAGCATTTT
CASRSNQPQHF
>TRBV6-6|-|once|TRBJ1-1|15
TGTGCCAGCAGTTACTCCCCTACAGGGACGACTGAAGCTTTCTTT
CASSYSPTGTTEAFF
>TRBV25-1|-|-|TRBJ2-1|15
TGTGCCAGCCCAGGGAGGTCGGGGGCATTGAATGAGCAGTTCTTC
CASPGRSGALNEQFF
>TRBV11-3|TRBD1|once|TRBJ1-1|15
TGTGCCAGCAGCCCGATCGACAGGGTCGAGACTGAAGCTTTCTTT
CASSPIDRVETEAFF
>TRBV6-1|-|few|TRBJ1-2|12
TGTGCCAGCAGTGAAGGGGGCTTTGGCTACACCTTC
CASSEGGFGYTF
>TRBV30|-|-|TRBJ1-2|16
TGTGCCTGGAGACCGGGAGGGGCAACCCCTTATAGTGGCTACACCTTC
CAWRPGGATPYSGYTF
>TRBV9|-|-|TRBJ1-1|13
TGTGCCAGCAGCGTAGATCTCATCACTGAAGCTTTCTTT
CASSVDLITEAFF